The sequence of this T cell receptor beta chain was determined in a study of T cell responses to AZD1222 COVID-19 vaccine. Overall study findings and caveats: Females outnumbered males among donors, who were mostly white British; clonal diversity was possibly underestimated. Dominant CD4 TCR responses targeted spike regions 160-218 and 743-854. A rise in Spike-specific TCR breadth and depth followed two AZD1222 doses. At baseline, just a handful of AZD1222 recipients tested seropositive.

Worth noting for this clone: Its matching antigen is unknown.

Data came from immunoSEQ multiplex PCR; TCRdb stores just in-frame clones and leaves some out. The sample gives about 140,000 clones, 80% to 95% of which show up once; about 1.4% is in the top ten. The CDR3 runs 14 residues. V lost 5 bases and J lost 2; bases outside the gene matches: 3. The V gene's germline CDR1 is MNHEY and CDR2 SMNVEV (reference sequence). The TCR was taken from an adult in good health. The sequences come from peripheral blood, collected on day 0 of AZD1222 vaccination. J is TRBJ1-5 and V is TRBV27; 7 bases map to TRBD1. The CDR3 is CASSPGTGNQPQHF. The CDR3 nucleotides are TGTGCCAGCAGTCCCGGGACAGGCAATCAGCCCCAGCATTTT.